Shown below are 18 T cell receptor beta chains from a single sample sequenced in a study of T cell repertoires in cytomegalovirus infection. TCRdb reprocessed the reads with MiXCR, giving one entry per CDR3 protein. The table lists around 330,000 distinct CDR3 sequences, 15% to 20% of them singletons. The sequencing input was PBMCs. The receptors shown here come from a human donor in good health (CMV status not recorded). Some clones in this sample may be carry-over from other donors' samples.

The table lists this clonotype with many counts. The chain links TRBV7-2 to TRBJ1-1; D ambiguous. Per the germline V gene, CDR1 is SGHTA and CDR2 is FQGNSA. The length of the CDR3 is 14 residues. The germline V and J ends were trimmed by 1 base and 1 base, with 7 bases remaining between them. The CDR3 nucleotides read TGTGCCAGCAGCTTAGTAGGCTCGAACACTGAAGCTTTCTTT. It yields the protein CASSLVGSNTEAFF.

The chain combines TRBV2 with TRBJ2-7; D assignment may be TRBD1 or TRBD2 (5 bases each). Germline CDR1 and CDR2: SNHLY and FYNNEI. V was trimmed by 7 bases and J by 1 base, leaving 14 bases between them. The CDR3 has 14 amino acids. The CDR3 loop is CASTRGLSSYEQYF. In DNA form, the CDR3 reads TGTGCCAGCACGAGGGGATTATCATCCTACGAGCAGTACTTC.

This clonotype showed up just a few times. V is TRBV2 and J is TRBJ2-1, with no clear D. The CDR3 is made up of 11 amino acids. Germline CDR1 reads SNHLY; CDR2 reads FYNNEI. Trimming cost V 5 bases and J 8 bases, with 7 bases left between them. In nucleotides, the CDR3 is TGTGCCAGCAGTACCAACGATGAGCAGTTCTTC. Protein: CASSTNDEQFF.

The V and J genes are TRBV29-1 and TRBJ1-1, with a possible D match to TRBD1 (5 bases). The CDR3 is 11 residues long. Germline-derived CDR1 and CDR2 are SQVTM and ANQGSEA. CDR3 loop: CGGGGFTEAFF. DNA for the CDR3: TGCGGCGGGGGAGGGTTCACTGAAGCTTTCTTT.

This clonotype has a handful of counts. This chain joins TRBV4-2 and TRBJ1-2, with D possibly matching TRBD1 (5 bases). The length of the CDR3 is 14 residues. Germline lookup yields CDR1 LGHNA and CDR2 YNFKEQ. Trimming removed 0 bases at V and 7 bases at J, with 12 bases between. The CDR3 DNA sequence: TGTGCCAGCAGCCAAGACAGCCTTGGGGGTGGCTACACCTTC. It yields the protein CASSQDSLGGGYTF.

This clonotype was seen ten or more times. Here the CDR3 DNA reads TGTGCCAGCAGCTTAGACAAAAATCAGCCCCAGCATTTT. Encoded protein: CASSLDKNQPQHF. This sequence joins TRBV7-2 and TRBJ1-5, with no clear D. CDR3 size: 13 residues. Deletions cut 1 base from V and 4 bases from J, with 5 bases between. Germline CDR1 SGHTA, CDR2 FQGNSA. The full variable domain, rest sourced from reference TRBV7-2 and TRBJ1-5, is GAGVSQSPSNKVTEKGKDVELRCDPISGHTALYWYRQSLGQGLEFLIYFQGNSAPDKSGLPSDRFSAERTGGSVSTLTIQRTQQEDSAVYLCASSLDKNQPQHFGDGTRLSIL.

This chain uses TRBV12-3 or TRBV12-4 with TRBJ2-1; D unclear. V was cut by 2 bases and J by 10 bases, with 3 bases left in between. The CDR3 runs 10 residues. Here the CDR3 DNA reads TGTGCCAGCAGTTTAAAGGAGCAGTTCTTC. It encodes CASSLKEQFF.

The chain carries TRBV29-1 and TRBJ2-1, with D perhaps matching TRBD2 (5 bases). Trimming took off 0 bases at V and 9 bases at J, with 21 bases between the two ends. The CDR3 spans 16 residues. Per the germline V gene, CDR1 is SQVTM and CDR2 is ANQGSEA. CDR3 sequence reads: CSVEDLAGPRYAEQFF. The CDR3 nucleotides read TGCAGCGTTGAAGATTTGGCGGGCCCGAGGTACGCTGAGCAGTTCTTC.

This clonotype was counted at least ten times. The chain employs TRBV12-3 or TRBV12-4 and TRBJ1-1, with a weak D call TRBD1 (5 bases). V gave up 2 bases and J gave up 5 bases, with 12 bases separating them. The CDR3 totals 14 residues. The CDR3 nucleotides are TGTGCCAGCAGTTTATGGGGCGCCGGTACTGAAGCTTTCTTT. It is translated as CASSLWGAGTEAFF.

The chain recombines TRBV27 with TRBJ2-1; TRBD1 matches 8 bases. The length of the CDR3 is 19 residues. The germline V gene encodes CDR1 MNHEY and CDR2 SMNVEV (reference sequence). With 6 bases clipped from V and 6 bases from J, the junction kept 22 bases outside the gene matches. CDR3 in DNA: TGTGCCAGCAGCCTAAGAACCGGGACAGGTGGGGTCCCGGCCAATGAGCAGTTCTTC. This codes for CASSLRTGTGGVPANEQFF.

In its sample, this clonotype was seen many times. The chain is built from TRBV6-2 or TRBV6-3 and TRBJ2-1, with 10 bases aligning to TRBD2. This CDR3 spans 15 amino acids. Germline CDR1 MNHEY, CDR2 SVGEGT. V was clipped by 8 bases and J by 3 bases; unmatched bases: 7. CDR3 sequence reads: CASHLAGAIYNEQFF. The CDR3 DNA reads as TGTGCCAGCCACCTAGCGGGGGCGATCTACAATGAGCAGTTCTTC.

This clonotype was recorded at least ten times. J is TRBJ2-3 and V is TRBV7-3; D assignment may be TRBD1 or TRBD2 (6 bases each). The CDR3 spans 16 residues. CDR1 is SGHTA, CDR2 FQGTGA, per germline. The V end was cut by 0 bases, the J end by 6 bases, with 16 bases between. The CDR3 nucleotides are TGTGCCAGCAGCTTAACTTTGGCAGGGGACTTGGATACGCAGTATTTT. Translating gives CASSLTLAGDLDTQYF.

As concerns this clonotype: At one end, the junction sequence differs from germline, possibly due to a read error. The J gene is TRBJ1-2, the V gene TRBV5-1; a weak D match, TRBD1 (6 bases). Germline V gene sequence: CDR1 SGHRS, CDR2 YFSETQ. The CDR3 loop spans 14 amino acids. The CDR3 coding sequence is TGCGCCGGCAGCTTGGGGGCAGATAACTATGGCTACACCTTC. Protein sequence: CAGSLGADNYGYTF.

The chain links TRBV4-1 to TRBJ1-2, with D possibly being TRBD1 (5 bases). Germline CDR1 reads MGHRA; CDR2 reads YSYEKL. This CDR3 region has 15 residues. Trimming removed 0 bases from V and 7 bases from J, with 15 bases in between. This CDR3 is CASSQDATGQGGYTF. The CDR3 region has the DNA TGCGCCAGCAGCCAAGATGCTACAGGTCAGGGTGGCTACACCTTC.

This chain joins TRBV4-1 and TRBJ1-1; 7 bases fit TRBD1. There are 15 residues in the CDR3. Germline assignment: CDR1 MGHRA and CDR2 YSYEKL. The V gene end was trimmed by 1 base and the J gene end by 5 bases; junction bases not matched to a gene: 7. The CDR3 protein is CASSQGTGAGTEAFF. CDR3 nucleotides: TGCGCCAGCAGCCAAGGAACAGGGGCTGGGACTGAAGCTTTCTTT.

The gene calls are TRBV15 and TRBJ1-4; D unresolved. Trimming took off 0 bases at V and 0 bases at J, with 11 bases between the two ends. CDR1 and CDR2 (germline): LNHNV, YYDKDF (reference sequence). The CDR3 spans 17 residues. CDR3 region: CATSRDRAYSTNEKLFF. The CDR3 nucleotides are TGTGCCACCAGCAGAGATCGGGCCTACTCAACTAATGAAAAACTGTTTTTT.

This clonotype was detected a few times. Here the CDR3 DNA reads TGTGCCAGCAGAGCAGGGGTCCCCGGGGAGCTGTTTTTT. Protein sequence: CASRAGVPGELFF. The V call is TRBV12-3 or TRBV12-4, the J call TRBJ2-2, with a possible D match to TRBD1 (6 bases). The V end was cut by 6 bases, the J end by 6 bases, with 11 bases between. The length of the CDR3 is 13 residues.

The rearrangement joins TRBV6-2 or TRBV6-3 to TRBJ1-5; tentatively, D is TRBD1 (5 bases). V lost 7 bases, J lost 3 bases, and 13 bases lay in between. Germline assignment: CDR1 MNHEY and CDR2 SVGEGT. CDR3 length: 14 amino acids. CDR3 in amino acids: CASNNGGFNQPQHF. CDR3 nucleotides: TGTGCCAGCAACAACGGGGGTTTCAATCAGCCCCAGCATTTT.